This T cell receptor beta chain stems from a study of cytomegalovirus exposure and HLA in healthy donors (dated by TCRdb to about 2017). About the full investigation: According to a later analysis, the roughly 120 validation repertoires were produced on the same platform as the roughly 720 repertoires of the first cohort. Besides the first cohort of 666 subjects, a separate validation cohort made up of around 120 different subjects was used. High-throughput TCR immunosequencing, statistical association of individual TCRs with disease status, and machine learning were combined to predict cytomegalovirus infection status. The study was designed to test whether signatures of past pathogen exposure could be identified by cataloging public T cell receptors.

Points on this clone: There is no known antigen for this receptor. Base quality data are lacking; no much larger clone is found one base away.

The donors were included in the validation cohort of around 120 subjects, a group kept apart from the roughly 730-subject first cohort. CDR1 and CDR2 were assigned from the germline V gene as MNHNS and SASEGT. V lost 4 bases and J lost 6 bases; the stretch between them is 13 bases long. CDR3 length: 13 amino acids, cysteine to phenylalanine. Only the CDR3 portion is preserved as DNA: 39 bases, with reading frame beginning at the first base. What the research found in general, with its limitations: Across donors, most TCR sequences were observed very rarely, whereas some public TCRs were present in many individuals. The authors suggested that the approach could potentially be generalized to other disease states and immunological phenotypes. The study listed 150 to 200 TCR beta chains as associated with cytomegalovirus. Of the cluster scores, 85% to 95% were above 0 in a later analysis, which found that TCRs clustered in the first cohort also tended to co-occur in the roughly 130 validation repertoires. All 110 or so repertoires were used to score co-occurrence in the validation cohort in a later analysis, because that analysis had no HLA typing for the cohort. Three of the identified cytomegalovirus-associated TCR beta chains were confirmed in vitro to be specific for cytomegalovirus antigens. Cytomegalovirus status was reported to be diagnosed by the classifier with high specificity and sensitivity in both the original and validation cohorts.

The library was built by means of the immunoSEQ multiplex PCR assay. Per the authors' processing: A statistical classification framework was built to diagnose cytomegalovirus status from the catalog of TCR beta chain sequences. Sourced from immuneACCESS, this table was stored by TCRdb with only in-frame sequences that have V and J called. A share of the clones is absent; for the studies checked, an unresolved V gene accounts for under half, and the remainder has no known explanation. The DNA was the basis for D and trimming; V, J and clone size are from that table. The sample data list 200,000 to 300,000 clones, and about 90% of these were observed just once. Approximately 3.1% of the sample rests with the top ten.

The chain was built from TRBV6-1 and TRBJ2-7; the D gene identity is not certain. Specimen: PBMCs. The receptor comes from a woman aged 25 to 39 in good health and CMV-seronegative. The CDR3 protein is CASSVRVLSEQYF. The DNA sequence follows: TGTGCCAGCAGTGTCCGGGTGCTATCCGAGCAGTACTTC.